The sequence of this T cell receptor (beta chain) was determined in a study of regulatory T cells in long-lasting Graves disease (dated by TCRdb to the early 2020s). For the wider study: Antithyroid drugs had been taken for less than 3 months by newly diagnosed Graves' disease patients. Peripheral blood TCR sequencing and RNA sequencing compared persistent Graves' disease patients with newly diagnosed Graves' disease patients. The study was registered as a clinical trial and conducted in China. A total of roughly 35 samples underwent TCR sequencing: around 13 from persistent and roughly 20 from newly diagnosed Graves' disease patients. Here is what the overall study found, with its caveats: Compared with newly diagnosed patients, patients with persistent Graves' disease had lower TCR Shannon entropy and fewer highly expanded clones, which suggests clonal expansion. The authors acknowledged the small sample size as a limitation that may reduce accuracy. Only peripheral blood was studied, because thyroid tissue, the primary lesion, was inaccessible. Persistent patients shared more public clonotypes among themselves (around 3,000) than newly diagnosed patients did (approximately 900). Persistent disease showed preferential use of TRBV28, TRBJ1-2 and TRBJ2-5, whereas newly diagnosed disease favored TRBV20-1 and TRBJ2-1. Sequencing and analysis were limited to the TCR beta chain.

The time point label here, explained by the study, means: newly diagnosed GD, antithyroid drugs for less than 3 months. For both TCR sequencing and RNA sequencing, RNA was extracted from PBMCs using TRIzol. Graves' disease was diagnosed according to American Thyroid Association guidelines. Patients were recruited from an endocrinology department in Xi'an, China. Each patient gave around 9.2 milliliters of peripheral blood, collected in an EDTA anticoagulant tube. Ficoll Paque Plus density gradient separation was used to isolate PBMCs, and no additional T cell sorting was done. An Agilent 2100 Bioanalyzer and agarose gel were used to check RNA quality, while a NanoDrop 2000 measured RNA concentration. Including cysteine and phenylalanine, the CDR3 has 17 amino acids. Only CDR3 DNA remains: 51 bases, in frame from the first base. V gives up 3 bases and J gives up 1 base, and the segment between their germline ends measures 19 bases. Sequences GTSNPN (CDR1) and SVGIG (CDR2) are obtained from the germline V gene (reference sequence).

To note about this clonotype: Its antigen is not yet known. The input lacks base qualities; no much larger clone sits a single base away.

Libraries came from multiplex PCR. Data came from an Illumina HiSeq 4000. CDR3 regions were amplified by Arm-PCR with iRepertoire HTBI primers to construct TCR beta libraries. Before sequencing, the PCR products underwent gel purification. Processing in the source paper ran as follows. Gene usage analysis of CDR3 amino acid clonotypes used the approximately 62 TRBV and 11 to 15 TRBJ segments found across samples. COPE and FqMerger were used to merge the filtered high-quality paired reads into contigs. BLAST was used to align contigs to IMGT TRBV, TRBD and TRBJ reference genes, and CDR3 was defined according to IMGT. Any clonotype with a frequency above 0.1% was counted as a highly expanded clone. Shannon entropy served as the measure of repertoire diversity, while the Gini coefficient captured V-J evenness. Clonotypes shared by more than one individual were considered public. The raw public reads went through TCRdb reprocessing: fastp at Q25, MiXCR clone calling, in-frame beta chains kept. Records with the same CDR3 protein are collapsed into one entry carrying the most frequent genes and DNA. TCRdb's processing, not the study's, gives the V and J calls here. This sample comprises about 400,000 distinct CDR3 sequences, about 16% of them detected only once. The biggest ten clones account for 22% of the sample.

The receptor was derived from a female donor with Graves disease. This receptor chain uses TRBV30 and TRBJ1-5, with a weak D call of TRBD1 (5 bases match). The sample consisted of peripheral blood mononuclear cells (PBMCs), taken at new diagnosis, from a patient treated with antithyroid drugs. The CDR3 region has the sequence CAWSWDCDGESNQPQHF. The nucleotides are TGTGCCTGGAGCTGGGACTGCGACGGGGAGAGCAATCAGCCCCAGCATTTT. The full variable domain, completed from the reference TRBV30 and TRBJ1-5 proteins outside the CDR3, reads SQTIHQWPATLVQPVGSPLSLECTVEGTSNPNLYWYRQAAGRGLQLLFYSVGIGQISSEVPQNLSASRPQDRQFILSSKKLLLSDSGFYLCAWSWDCDGESNQPQHFGDGTRLSIL.